The sequence of this TCR beta chain was determined in a study of blood T cell repertoires in COVID-19. CDR3 length: 14 residues. CDR1 is ENHRY, CDR2 SYGVKD, per germline. Trimming left V 5 bases short and J 7 bases short, with 14 bases between. Only in-frame clones appear in the TCRdb table, and some are missing; sequencing was by immunoSEQ multiplex PCR. The sample carries 100,000 or so clones, 70% to 90% recorded once. The rearrangement joins TRBV10-3 to TRBJ2-2, with a possible D match to TRBD2 (6 bases). Sequencing was done on a sample of peripheral blood. The origin of this receptor is an older woman in a cohort sampled during active or convalescent COVID-19. CDR3 DNA sequence: TGTGCCATCAGTAACTGGGGGGAAAGCGGGGAGCTGTTTTTT. As protein: CAISNWGESGELFF.